The 6 T cell receptor beta chains presented below share a single source sample, sequenced in a study of T-cell reconstitution after alpha-beta-depleted transplantation in children. A library of TCRbeta sequences, prepared with unique molecular identifiers, was generated. TCRdb analysed the PCR reads with MiXCR anew, one entry per CDR3 protein. The repertoire holds 80,000 to 95,000 distinct CDR3 sequences, 6.5% to 8.5% seen once, with approximately 7% in the top ten. The sample was PBMCs from the stem cell graft donor, taken from the stem cell graft. The receptors shown here come from a human donor who donated a stem cell graft to a child with congenital amegakaryocytic thrombocytopenia.

This clonotype was observed many times. The gene calls are TRBV29-1 and TRBJ2-5; D not certain. There are 11 residues in the CDR3. Germline CDR1 reads SQVTM; CDR2 reads ANQGSEA. V shed 0 bases and J shed 4 bases, with 3 bases lying between them. The CDR3 spells CSVEDRETQYF. CDR3 in DNA: TGCAGCGTTGAAGATCGAGAGACCCAGTACTTC.

In its sample, this clonotype was seen many times. The rearrangement uses TRBV30 and TRBJ1-4, with D uncertain. From germline, CDR1 is GTSNPN and CDR2 SVGIG (reference sequence). Trimming pared 0 bases from V and 7 bases from J, leaving 6 bases between. The CDR3 has 12 residues. CDR3 region: CAWSVIREKLFF. Written as DNA, the CDR3 is TGTGCCTGGAGTGTCATCCGTGAAAAACTGTTTTTT.

This clonotype came up a few times. The chain links TRBV20-1 to TRBJ2-1; TRBD2 matches at 8 bases. CDR1 DFQATT and CDR2 SNEGSKA come from the germline V gene (reference sequence). This CDR3 is 19 amino acids long. Unmatched junction bases numbered 20, after V lost 0 bases and J lost 7 bases. The CDR3 sequence: CSARDRGIREGRIANEQFF. The CDR3 coding sequence is TGCAGTGCTAGAGATAGGGGTATCCGGGAGGGCCGGATAGCGAATGAGCAGTTCTTC.

The table lists this clonotype with many counts. The chain joins TRBV4-1 to TRBJ1-3, with D possibly being TRBD1 (6 bases). Germline values: CDR1 MGHRA, CDR2 YSYEKL. The CDR3 totals 16 residues. Trimming took 1 base from V and 1 from J, leaving 11 bases between them. CDR3 residues: CASSQGPRGSGNTIYF. Written as DNA, the CDR3 is TGCGCCAGCAGCCAAGGACCCAGGGGTTCTGGAAACACCATATATTTT.

Many counts were recorded for this clonotype. This chain links TRBV25-1 with TRBJ1-5; D is uncertain. V lost 4 bases, J lost 0 bases, and 10 bases lay in between. This CDR3 is 15 amino acids long. Germline CDR1 is MGHDK and CDR2 is SYGVNS. CDR3 region: CASSVPVYSNQPQHF. The CDR3 DNA reads as TGTGCCAGCAGTGTGCCAGTTTATAGCAATCAGCCCCAGCATTTT.

The sample holds many counts of this clonotype. The chain carries TRBV20-1 and TRBJ1-6; tentative D call: TRBD1 (6 bases). The ends were cut back, 5 bases at V and 6 bases at J, with 8 bases in the middle. Per germline, CDR1 DFQATT and CDR2 SNEGSKA (reference sequence). This CDR3 contains 12 residues. CDR3: CSAGGGNSPLHF. In DNA form, the CDR3 reads TGCAGTGCTGGAGGGGGTAATTCACCCCTCCACTTT.